This TCR beta chain was recovered during a study of shared clonotypes between healthy human individuals. Study as a whole: Donor composition was a couple of women and three men, aged 18 to 49. Study-wide results and limits: The expectation was that sequencing depth would affect clonotype sharing among donors.

Germline V gives CDR1 LNHDA, CDR2 SQIVND (reference sequence). The CDR3 loop spans 14 amino acids. With V trimmed by 7 bases and J by 3 bases, 5 bases remained unmatched. Measured with immunoSEQ multiplex PCR; TCRdb has only the in-frame clones, and not every one. Found here are 550,000 to 850,000 clones, over 65% of them singletons; the top ten hold more than 1.5%. Notes on this clone: What it recognizes is unknown.

Sequencing was carried out using memory CD4+ T cells sorted from blood. The subset is: CD45RA-negative fraction. The chain employs TRBV19 and TRBJ1-5, with TRBD1 matching over 8 bases. The source of this sequence is a woman aged 25 to 39 in good health. This CDR3 is CASNPGGHNQPQHF. In nucleotides, the CDR3 is TGTGCCAGTAATCCAGGGGGCCACAATCAGCCCCAGCATTTT.